This T cell receptor (beta chain) was sequenced for a study of radiotherapy plus CTLA-4 blockade in lung cancer. Measured with immunoSEQ multiplex PCR; TCRdb has only the in-frame clones, and not every one. The repertoire holds approximately 95,000 clones, with approximately 78% as singletons. The CDR3 is 14 amino acids. J gave up 2 bases and V 1 base, and 0 bases lay outside the gene matches. The germline V gene has CDR1 SNHLY and CDR2 FYNNEI. The gene calls are TRBV2 and TRBJ1-2; the match to TRBD1 covers 8 bases. The specimen comprised peripheral blood, sampled from a patient treated with radiotherapy plus ipilimumab. This TCR came from a human donor with non-small cell lung cancer who had a partial response to radiotherapy plus ipilimumab. The CDR3 nucleotides read TGTGCCAGCAGTGAAGACAGGGGGAACTATGGCTACACCTTC. It is translated as CASSEDRGNYGYTF.